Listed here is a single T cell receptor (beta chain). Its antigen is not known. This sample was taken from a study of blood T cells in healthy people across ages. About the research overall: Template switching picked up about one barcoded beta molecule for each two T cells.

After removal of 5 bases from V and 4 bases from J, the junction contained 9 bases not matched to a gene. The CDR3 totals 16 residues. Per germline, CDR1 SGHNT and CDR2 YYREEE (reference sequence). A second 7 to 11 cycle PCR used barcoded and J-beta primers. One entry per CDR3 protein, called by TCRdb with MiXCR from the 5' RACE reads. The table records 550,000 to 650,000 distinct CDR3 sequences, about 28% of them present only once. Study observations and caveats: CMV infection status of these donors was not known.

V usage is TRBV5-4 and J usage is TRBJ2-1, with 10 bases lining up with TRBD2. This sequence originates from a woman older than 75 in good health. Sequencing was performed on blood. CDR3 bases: TGTGCCAGCAGTTCTGGACGAGCGGGGGGGTACAATGAGCAGTTCTTC. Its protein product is CASSSGRAGGYNEQFF.